These 16 T cell receptor beta chains were sequenced from one sample in a study of Ad26.COV2.S vaccination and SARS-CoV-2 variants. Regarding treatment: about 20 received Ad26.COV2.S at low or high dose, single or two shots; several received placebo; per-sample allocation not given. The samples were gathered on day 63 after the first injection of vaccine or placebo. Sequenced by immunoSEQ multiplex PCR; TCRdb stores in-frame clones only, minus some. The table records some 320,000 clones, approximately 86% of them present only once. The sample consisted of peripheral blood, taken in a trial of Ad26.COV2.S vaccine versus placebo. Source of these receptors: a person between 18 and 65 years old who received the Ad26.COV2.S COVID-19 vaccine or a placebo.

The CDR3 DNA sequence: TGTGCCTGGAATAGAAGGGGGACAGGGACCCATTCGACTGGCTACACCTTC. Translated, it gives CAWNRRGTGTHSTGYTF. The chain joins TRBV30 to TRBJ1-2, with TRBD1 identical over 9 bases. The CDR3 runs 17 residues. The J segment lost 7 bases and the V segment lost 4 bases, leaving 19 bases of the junction unmatched. CDR1 and CDR2 (germline): GTSNPN, SVGIG (reference sequence).

The chain joins TRBV29-1 to TRBJ1-1; perhaps TRBD1 as D (5 bases). Germline CDR1 and CDR2: SQVTM and ANQGSEA. V dropped 2 bases and J dropped 1 base, with 8 bases sitting between them. CDR3 length: 13 amino acids. In DNA, the CDR3 is TGCAGCGTTGAACCAGGGAGGAACACTGAAGCTTTCTTT. Translation gives CSVEPGRNTEAFF.

The chain has TRBV19 and TRBJ1-2; D is uncertain. V dropped 5 bases and J dropped 4 bases, with 11 bases sitting between them. CDR1 is LNHDA and CDR2 is SQIVND in the germline V gene (reference sequence). The CDR3 loop spans 13 amino acids. Here the CDR3 reads CASSVDYSYGYTF. CDR3 DNA sequence: TGTGCCAGTAGTGTGGACTATAGCTATGGCTACACCTTC.

V is TRBV9 and J is TRBJ2-7; weak D call: TRBD1 (5 bases). From germline, CDR1 is SGDLS and CDR2 YYNGEE. This CDR3 contains 13 residues. V lost 0 bases to trimming and J lost 6 bases, with 10 bases between them. CDR3 amino acids: CASSVVQGSEQYF. In nucleotides, the CDR3 is TGTGCCAGCAGCGTAGTGCAGGGTAGCGAGCAGTACTTC.

The chain joins TRBV7-2 to TRBJ1-4; D unclear. Per the germline V gene, CDR1 is SGHTA and CDR2 is FQGNSA. V was trimmed by 1 base and J by 4 bases, leaving 19 bases between them. The CDR3 totals 18 residues. The CDR3 loop reads CASSLVSVVDFFNEKLFF. The CDR3 DNA is TGTGCCAGCAGCTTAGTTTCGGTCGTCGACTTCTTTAATGAAAAACTGTTTTTT.

The chain links TRBV25-1 to TRBJ2-3; possible D gene TRBD1, 6 bases. Trimming stripped 4 bases from V and 6 bases from J, with 11 bases between. Germline CDR1 is MGHDK and CDR2 is SYGVNS. This CDR3 is built from 13 residues. The CDR3 coding sequence is TGTGCCAGCAGTGGTATAGACAGGGATACGCAGTATTTT. It yields the protein CASSGIDRDTQYF. Based on the CDR3 plus reference TRBV25-1 and TRBJ2-3, the full variable domain is EADIYQTPRYLVIGTGKKITLECSQTMGHDKMYWYQQDPGMELHLIHYSYGVNSTEKGDLSSESTVSRIRTEHFPLTLESARPSHTSQYLCASSGIDRDTQYFGPGTRLTVL.

The CDR3 DNA reads TGTGCCAGCAGTTACTCGACAAGGTCGGATTATGGCTACACCTTC. Its protein product is CASSYSTRSDYGYTF. The V gene is TRBV6-5, the J gene TRBJ1-2, with D uncertain. From germline, CDR1 is MNHEY and CDR2 SVGAGI. CDR3 length equals 15 residues. V lost 0 bases to trimming and J lost 5 bases, with 13 bases between them.

This CDR3 is CASSIRNPWEKLFF. CDR3 in DNA: TGTGCCAGTAGTATACGTAACCCCTGGGAAAAACTGTTTTTT. This chain uses TRBV19 with TRBJ1-4, with D uncertain. Per the germline V gene, CDR1 is LNHDA and CDR2 is SQIVND (reference sequence). The V end was cut by 2 bases, the J end by 8 bases, with 12 bases between. The CDR3 has 14 residues.

V gene TRBV5-4 combines with J gene TRBJ1-2; maybe TRBD1 (5 bases). Trimming pared 2 bases from V and 4 bases from J, leaving 9 bases between. CDR3 length: 13 amino acids. Germline CDR1 and CDR2: SGHNT and YYREEE (reference sequence). CDR3 sequence: CASSLRGFYGYTF. For the CDR3, the DNA is TGTGCCAGCAGCTTAAGGGGATTCTATGGCTACACCTTC.

The chain combines TRBV19 with TRBJ1-2; possibly TRBD1 for D (5 bases). V was pared by 8 bases and J by 8 bases, with 15 bases between. Germline CDR1 and CDR2: LNHDA and SQIVND (reference sequence). The CDR3 sequence is 12 residues long. DNA for the CDR3: TGTGCCAGTCAGGGCCTTTTCACCGGCTACACCTTC. Translated, it gives CASQGLFTGYTF.

This chain uses TRBV6-5 with TRBJ2-7; D may match TRBD1 or TRBD2 (5 bases each). V was pared by 6 bases and J by 3 bases, with 15 bases between. The CDR3 runs to 14 residues. Germline CDR1 is MNHEY and CDR2 is SVGAGI. CDR3 region: CASSSPGPGYEQYF. The CDR3 coding sequence is TGTGCCAGCAGCTCACCGGGACCGGGCTACGAGCAGTACTTC.

The chain joins TRBV18 to TRBJ1-5, with D unclear. This CDR3 is 15 amino acids long. V was shortened by 3 bases and J by 0 bases, with 9 bases between the two germline ends. CDR1 and CDR2 from the germline V gene are KGHSH and LQKENI. CDR3 protein: CASSPVRVSNQPQHF. The CDR3 DNA is TGTGCCAGCTCACCCGTGAGGGTTAGCAATCAGCCCCAGCATTTT.

The chain uses TRBV2 and TRBJ2-1, with D perhaps TRBD2 (6 bases). Per the germline V gene, CDR1 is SNHLY and CDR2 is FYNNEI. V lost 7 bases and J lost 6, with 13 bases in between. The CDR3 covers 13 residues. The CDR3 loop is CASKELAPNEQFF. CDR3 DNA: TGTGCCAGCAAGGAGCTAGCGCCCAATGAGCAGTTCTTC. Based on the CDR3 plus reference TRBV2 and TRBJ2-1, the full variable domain is EPEVTQTPSHQVTQMGQEVILRCVPISNHLYFYWYRQILGQKVEFLVSFYNNEISEKSEIFDDQFSVERPDGSNFTLKIRSTKLEDSAMYFCASKELAPNEQFFGPGTRLTVL.

This clone was detected only a few times. This chain links TRBV11-2 with TRBJ1-2; TRBD1 matches at 10 bases. This CDR3 comprises 15 residues. Germline assignment: CDR1 SGHAT and CDR2 FQNNGV. With 3 bases clipped from V and 4 bases from J, the junction kept 5 bases outside the gene matches. The CDR3: CASSFPGQGTYGYTF. The CDR3 region has the DNA TGTGCCAGCAGCTTTCCGGGACAGGGGACCTATGGCTACACCTTC.

The chain has TRBV16 and TRBJ2-5; the D gene is possibly TRBD2 (6 bases). The germline V gene encodes CDR1 KGHSY and CDR2 FQNENV. The CDR3 sequence is 15 residues long. Trimming shortened V by 2 bases and J by 2 bases, and 12 bases separated the two germline ends. Written as DNA, the CDR3 is TGTGCCAGCAGCCAAGGGGGGATCGGGCAAGAGACCCAGTACTTC. Encoded protein: CASSQGGIGQETQYF.

This sequence joins TRBV6-2 or TRBV6-3 and TRBJ1-1, with D perhaps matching TRBD1 (5 bases). V lost 5 bases and J 1 base, leaving 14 bases between the germline ends. This CDR3 has 15 residues. Germline values: CDR1 MNHEY, CDR2 SVGEGT. CDR3 residues: CASSPGWNRNTEAFF. The CDR3 DNA reads as TGTGCCAGCAGTCCAGGGTGGAACAGGAACACTGAAGCTTTCTTT.